The present TCR beta chain was sequenced within a study of cytomegalovirus exposure and HLA in healthy donors. V was clipped by 6 bases and J by 4 bases, with 16 bases between them. Germline CDR1 is SGHTS and CDR2 is YDEGEE. The CDR3 totals 14 residues. Both 60 Vbeta primers and 13 Jbeta primers went into the PCR. The table came from immunoSEQ multiplex PCR; TCRdb's copy has only in-frame clones and leaves some out. Its listing shows 75,000 to 85,000 clones. V is TRBV5-8 and J is TRBJ1-1; TRBD1 is a possible D gene (5 bases). The receptor was isolated from a man between 18 and 29 years old in good health and CMV-seropositive. The sequenced sample was PBMCs. The CDR3 DNA reads TGTGCCAGCACCCTGGGGCTGCGGACCACTGAAGCTTTCTTT. It is translated as CASTLGLRTTEAFF.